The 15 T cell receptor beta chains reported below all come from one sample, sequenced in a study of shared T cell receptors in the human thymus. Generated by immunoSEQ multiplex PCR, the TCRdb table keeps only in-frame clones and is missing some. Of roughly 660,000 clones in the sample, roughly 90% were seen once. The same data also contributed to another study, on human thymus T cells.

Material for sequencing was thymocytes. The receptors were sampled from a boy younger than two with a congenital heart defect.

The chain recombines TRBV6-1 with TRBJ2-7; D is perhaps TRBD1 (6 bases). The germline gives CDR1 MNHNS, CDR2 SASEGT. This CDR3 has 18 amino acids. V lost 1 base to trimming and J lost 3 bases, with 22 bases between them. The CDR3 protein is CASSEESGRGSNGYEQYF. In DNA form, the CDR3 reads TGTGCCAGCAGTGAAGAGAGCGGCAGGGGCTCAAACGGCTACGAGCAGTACTTC.

The chain has TRBV7-2 and TRBJ2-5, with D possibly being TRBD2 (5 bases). V was trimmed by 10 bases and J by 5 bases, leaving 20 bases between them. CDR1 is SGHTA and CDR2 is FQGNSA in the germline V gene. The CDR3 is 14 amino acids. In DNA, the CDR3 is TGTGCCATTGAGGAGGCACTAGATGAGGAGACCCAGTACTTC. Amino acids: CAIEEALDEETQYF.

This rearrangement joins TRBV7-6 to TRBJ2-2; 7 nucleotides line up with TRBD2. Germline values: CDR1 SGHVS, CDR2 FNYEAQ. The CDR3 has 20 amino acids. J lost 7 bases, V lost 5 bases, and 25 bases had no gene match. CDR3 DNA sequence: TGTGCCAGCAGCCTCCCCCCGCCCTTAGCCGCCTGGGACTATGTCGGGGAGCTGTTTTTT. It is translated as CASSLPPPLAAWDYVGELFF.

The rearrangement uses TRBV7-9 and TRBJ1-1, with 9 bases that match TRBD1. V gave up 2 bases and J gave up 8 bases; unmatched junction bases: 12. This CDR3 contains 16 residues. CDR1 and CDR2 (germline): SEHNR, FQNEAQ (reference sequence). CDR3 DNA sequence: TGTGCCAGCAGCTTAAGGACCGGCCCACAGGGGGCCGAAGCTTTCTTT. Translation: CASSLRTGPQGAEAFF.

V is TRBV13 and J is TRBJ2-7; TRBD1 matches at 7 bases. The CDR3 runs to 14 residues. V was clipped by 5 bases and J by 5 bases; unmatched bases: 9. From germline, CDR1 is PRHDT and CDR2 FYEKMQ (reference sequence). Here the CDR3 reads CASSASQGSDEQYF. For the CDR3, the DNA is TGTGCCAGCAGCGCCTCACAGGGGTCCGACGAGCAGTACTTC.

The chain joins TRBV11-2 to TRBJ2-1; D is ambiguous. The CDR3 is made up of 15 amino acids. V was shortened by 5 bases and J by 5 bases, with 16 bases between the two germline ends. Germline CDR1 is SGHAT and CDR2 is FQNNGV. The CDR3 region has the DNA TGTGCCAGCAGCCTAACCTCCTCCCCCCACAATGAGCAGTTCTTC. This translates into CASSLTSSPHNEQFF.

Of note for this clone: This specimen includes other DNA sequences encoding the same CDR3. This rearrangement joins TRBV7-8 to TRBJ1-2; D might be TRBD1 (5 bases). Trimming shortened V by 5 bases and J by 4 bases, and 11 bases separated the two germline ends. Germline CDR1 and CDR2: SGHVS and FQNEAQ. The CDR3 is 13 amino acids. CDR3 protein: CASSPGGGYGYTF. CDR3 nucleotides: TGTGCCAGCAGCCCCGGGGGAGGCTATGGCTACACCTTC. The full variable domain, completed using reference TRBV7-8 and TRBJ1-2, is GAGVSQSPRYKVAKRGQDVALRCDPISGHVSLFWYQQALGQGPEFLTYFQNEAQLDKSGLPSDRFFAERPEGSVSTLKIQRTQQEDSAVYLCASSPGGGYGYTFGSGTRLTVV.

This clone was seen just once. The chain is built from TRBV5-4 and TRBJ1-2; tentative D call: TRBD1 (5 bases). Germline CDR1 is SGHNT and CDR2 is YYREEE (reference sequence). V was pared by 4 bases and J by 4 bases, with 11 bases between. This CDR3 has 13 residues. The CDR3 nucleotides read TGTGCCAGCAGCCCAGGGTGGAGCTATGGCTACACCTTC. This translates into CASSPGWSYGYTF.

CDR3: CAISPGLAATDTQYF. DNA for the CDR3: TGTGCCATCAGTCCGGGACTAGCGGCCACAGATACGCAGTATTTT. The chain joins TRBV10-3 to TRBJ2-3, with 11 positions matching TRBD2. Germline V gene sequence: CDR1 ENHRY, CDR2 SYGVKD. Unmatched junction bases numbered 3, after V lost 5 bases and J lost 2 bases. This CDR3 spans 15 amino acids.

CDR3 in amino acids: CATPGQLQDGVNQPQHF. Here the CDR3 DNA reads TGTGCCACCCCGGGACAGCTCCAGGACGGGGTCAATCAGCCCCAGCATTTT. V and J are TRBV21-1 and TRBJ1-5; the table gives TRBD1 as D, unverified against the DNA. TRBV21-1 constitutes a pseudogene. The CDR3 is 17 residues long.

V gene TRBV28 combines with J gene TRBJ2-5, with a weak D call TRBD2 (5 bases). The J call may be wrong; the DNA end is better matched by TRBJ2-7. Germline assignment: CDR1 MDHEN and CDR2 SYDVKM. This CDR3 contains 14 residues. The CDR3 region has the DNA TGTGCCAGCAGTTTGAGGGTTAGCTCCTACGAGCAGTACTTC. This gives the protein CASSLRVSSYEQYF.

This clone was counted between two and nine times. The chain combines TRBV19 with TRBJ1-5; D is ambiguous. V was trimmed by 6 bases and J by 0 bases, leaving 15 bases between them. Germline assignment: CDR1 LNHDA and CDR2 SQIVND (reference sequence). The CDR3 totals 16 residues. Here the CDR3 reads CASSRRSPYSNQPQHF. The DNA for the CDR3 is TGTGCCAGTAGCCGTAGGAGCCCATATAGCAATCAGCCCCAGCATTTT. Based on the CDR3 plus reference TRBV19 and TRBJ1-5, the full variable domain is DGGITQSPKYLFRKEGQNVTLSCEQNLNHDAMYWYRQDPGQGLRLIYYSQIVNDFQKGDIAEGYSVSREKKESFPLTVTSAQKNPTAFYLCASSRRSPYSNQPQHFGDGTRLSIL.

The chain uses TRBV18 and TRBJ1-2, with 7 bases aligning to TRBD1. The CDR3 spans 14 residues. Losses at the gene ends were 5 bases for V and 6 bases for J; bases not matched to a gene: 9. Germline V CDR1 and CDR2: KGHSH, LQKENI. This CDR3 is CASSDRVYSDGYTF. The CDR3 nucleotides are TGTGCCAGCTCAGACAGGGTTTATTCGGATGGCTACACCTTC.

V is TRBV6-1 and J is TRBJ2-7; 8 bases agree with TRBD2. J gave up 6 bases and V 4 bases, and 11 bases lay outside the gene matches. There are 15 residues in the CDR3. Per the germline V gene, CDR1 is MNHNS and CDR2 is SASEGT. CDR3 region: CASSGTGTRITEQYF. Written as DNA, the CDR3 is TGTGCCAGCAGTGGAACCGGGACTAGGATCACCGAGCAGTACTTC.

The V and J genes are TRBV19 and TRBJ1-2; TRBD1 agrees at 9 bases. V was pared by 4 bases and J by 6 bases, with 3 bases of the junction left unmatched. The germline CDR1 and CDR2 sequences are LNHDA and SQIVND (reference sequence). CDR3 size: 13 residues. The CDR3 DNA sequence: TGTGCCAGTAGTAGAACAGGGGGCCATGGCTACACCTTC. It is translated as CASSRTGGHGYTF.